This T cell receptor beta chain was captured by sequencing in a study of siplizumab effects on memory and regulatory T cells (dated by TCRdb to the late 2010s). At the level of the whole study: The study looked at the effect of siplizumab, an anti-CD2 antibody, on alloreactive T-cell subsets in allogeneic mixed lymphocyte reactions made from human PBMCs.

Sorted unstimulated T cells, along with proliferating T cells recovered from mixed lymphocyte reactions, underwent TCRbeta CDR3 sequencing. Fresh whole blood from nine to eleven HLA-typed healthy donors served as the source for isolating PBMCs. To map where alloreactive clones came from, CD4+ regulatory T cells in the unstimulated state were FACS-sorted. Results and caveats for the whole study, not just this receptor: Unstimulated naive T cells appeared more diverse than memory T cells, and naive cells seemed to contribute substantially to the alloresponse. A naive or memory phenotype could not be assigned to roughly 80-95% of proliferating CD4+ or CD8+ clones. Among mappable alloreactive CD4+ clones, the Treg-derived fraction averaged approximately 66% with siplizumab versus 25% to 30% in control reactions. The cumulative frequency of alloreactive sequences that could be traced back to unstimulated CD4+ memory T cells was significantly reduced by siplizumab. The suppressive function of proliferating Tregs from siplizumab cultures was not functionally confirmed. Because sequences below about 10^-5 frequency were poorly captured, only a minor fraction of alloreactive clones could be mapped to unstimulated subsets.

The library was generated by the immunoSEQ multiplex PCR assay. Approximately 100,000 TCR templates per sample were assayed on the deep sequencing platform. Genomic DNA extracted from sorted T cells was used for TCRbeta CDR3 sequencing. The source study handled its data this way. Clonal analysis of TCRbeta CDR3 data was done in the R programming language. Alloreactive CD4+ and CD8+ clones were identified by comparing unstimulated samples to CFSE-low samples taken after the reaction. Regulatory or non-regulatory origin was assigned to alloreactive CD4+ clones by matching of sequences to sorted unstimulated Treg and non-Treg repertoires. As stored in TCRdb, this immuneACCESS dataset retains in-frame rearrangements with V and J assigned. A fraction of the clones does not appear; measured against another copy, unresolved V genes explain less than half of the discrepancy, and the remainder lacks a known reason. For V, J and clone size, that table is used; D and trimming come from the DNA. This sample gives around 100,000 clones in total; roughly 94% of them show up just once. The ten largest make up 0.65% to 0.8% of the sample.

Only a few counts were recorded for this clone. Its antigen target is currently unknown. Base qualities are not provided; no much larger clone lies one nucleotide away. The germline V gene (reference sequence) supplies CDR1 LNHDA and CDR2 SQIVND. Spanning cysteine to phenylalanine, the CDR3 consists of 15 amino acids. Of the read, only the CDR3 DNA is kept; its 45 bases are in frame from base 1. Trimming takes 5 bases off V and 2 bases off J; junction bases not matched to a gene: 6. The TCR was taken from a human donor in good health. The sample consisted of Tregs sorted from blood. The chain links TRBV19 with TRBJ1-5; 7 central nucleotides agree with TRBD1. The sequenced DNA: TGTGCCAGTAGTTTACAGGGGATCGGCAATCAGCCCCAGCATTTT. Its protein product is CASSLQGIGNQPQHF.